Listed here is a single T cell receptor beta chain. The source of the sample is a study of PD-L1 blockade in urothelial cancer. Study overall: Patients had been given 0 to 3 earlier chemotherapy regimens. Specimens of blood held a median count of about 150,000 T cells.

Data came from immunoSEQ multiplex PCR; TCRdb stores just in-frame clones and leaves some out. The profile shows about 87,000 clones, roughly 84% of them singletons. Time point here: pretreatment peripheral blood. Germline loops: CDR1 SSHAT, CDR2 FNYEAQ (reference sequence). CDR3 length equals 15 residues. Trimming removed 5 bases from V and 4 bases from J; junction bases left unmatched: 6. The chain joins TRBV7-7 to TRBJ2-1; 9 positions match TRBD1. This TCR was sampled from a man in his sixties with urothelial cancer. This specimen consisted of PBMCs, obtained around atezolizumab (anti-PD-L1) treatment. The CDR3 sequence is CASSPQGAVYNEQFF. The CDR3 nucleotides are TGTGCCAGCAGCCCACAGGGGGCGGTGTACAATGAGCAGTTCTTC.